The subject of this entry is one T cell receptor beta chain. The antigen remains undetermined. There are 12 residues in the CDR3. In germline, CDR1 is DFQATT, CDR2 SNEGSKA (reference sequence). The V end was cut by 3 bases, the J end by 4 bases, with 10 bases between. This specimen belongs to a study of response to subunit inactivated influenza vaccine. Study findings and constraints: Few new T cells, the authors suggested, are recruited by each seasonal influenza vaccination.

One entry per CDR3 protein results from TCRdb running MiXCR on the RT-PCR reads. The repertoire holds 500,000 or so distinct CDR3 sequences, with about 15% as singletons. The sequence derives from a man between 45 and 75 years old who received an inactivated influenza vaccine. Sequenced here: CD4+ T cells sorted from PBMCs, sampled less than 30 months after vaccination. This chain connects TRBV20-1 to TRBJ2-7, with D possibly TRBD2 on 6 matching bases. This CDR3 reads CSASWRVYEQYF. CDR3 sequence (DNA): TGCAGTGCTAGTTGGAGGGTTTACGAGCAGTACTTC.